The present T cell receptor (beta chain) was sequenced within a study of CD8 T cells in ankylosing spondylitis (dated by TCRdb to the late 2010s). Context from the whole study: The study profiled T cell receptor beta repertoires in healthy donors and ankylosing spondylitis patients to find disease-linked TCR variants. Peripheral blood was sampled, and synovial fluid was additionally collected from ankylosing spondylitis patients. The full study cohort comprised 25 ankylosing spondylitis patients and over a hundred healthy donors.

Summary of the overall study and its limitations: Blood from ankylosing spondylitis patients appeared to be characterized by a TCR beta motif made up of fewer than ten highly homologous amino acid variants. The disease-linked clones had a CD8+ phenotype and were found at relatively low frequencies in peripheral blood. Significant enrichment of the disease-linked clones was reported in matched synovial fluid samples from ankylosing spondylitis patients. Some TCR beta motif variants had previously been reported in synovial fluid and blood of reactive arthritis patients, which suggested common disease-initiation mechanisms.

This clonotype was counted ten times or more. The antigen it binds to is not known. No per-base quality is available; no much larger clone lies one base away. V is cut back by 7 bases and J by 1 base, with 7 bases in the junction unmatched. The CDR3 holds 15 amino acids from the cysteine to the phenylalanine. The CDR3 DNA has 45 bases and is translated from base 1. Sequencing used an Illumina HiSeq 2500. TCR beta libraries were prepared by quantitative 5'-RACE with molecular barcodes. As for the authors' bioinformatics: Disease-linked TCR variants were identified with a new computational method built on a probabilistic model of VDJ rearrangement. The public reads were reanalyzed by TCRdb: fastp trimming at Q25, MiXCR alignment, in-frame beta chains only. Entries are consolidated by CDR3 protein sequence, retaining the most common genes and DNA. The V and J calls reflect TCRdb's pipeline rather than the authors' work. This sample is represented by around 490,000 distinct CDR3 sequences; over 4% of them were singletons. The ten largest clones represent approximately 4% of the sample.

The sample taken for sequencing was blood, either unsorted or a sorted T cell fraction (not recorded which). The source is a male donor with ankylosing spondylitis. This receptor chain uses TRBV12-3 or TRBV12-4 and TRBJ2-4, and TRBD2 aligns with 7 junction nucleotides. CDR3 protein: CASNPSGGAKNIQYF. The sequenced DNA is TGTGCCAGCAACCCTTCCGGGGGGGCCAAAAACATTCAGTACTTC.